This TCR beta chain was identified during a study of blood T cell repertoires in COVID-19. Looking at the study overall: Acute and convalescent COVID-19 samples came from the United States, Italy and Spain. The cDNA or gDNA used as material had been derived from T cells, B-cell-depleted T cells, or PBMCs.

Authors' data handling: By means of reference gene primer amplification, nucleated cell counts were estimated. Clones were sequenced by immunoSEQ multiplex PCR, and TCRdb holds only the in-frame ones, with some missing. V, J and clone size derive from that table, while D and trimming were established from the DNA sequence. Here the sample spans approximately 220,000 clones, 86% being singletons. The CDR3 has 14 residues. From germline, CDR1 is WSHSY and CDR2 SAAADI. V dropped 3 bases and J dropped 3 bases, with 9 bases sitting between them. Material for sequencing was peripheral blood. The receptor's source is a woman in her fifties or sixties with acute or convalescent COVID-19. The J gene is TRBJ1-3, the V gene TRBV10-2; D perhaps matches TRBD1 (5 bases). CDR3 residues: CASSDRVDGNTIYF. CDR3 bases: TGCGCCAGCAGTGACAGGGTCGATGGAAACACCATATATTTT.